Listed below are T cell receptor beta chains from one sample, sequenced in a study of blood T cell repertoires in COVID-19. Sequencing used immunoSEQ multiplex PCR; TCRdb keeps in-frame clones, though not all of them. The sample has 170,000 or so clones, more than 85% seen once. The sample consisted of peripheral blood. The receptors were sampled from a man between 60 and 70 years old with COVID-19, enrolled during active disease. CDR3s include the opening cysteine and the closing phenylalanine or tryptophan. The order of the fields is V gene, D gene, J gene, clone size, CDR3 DNA, CDR3 protein. A D gene is named only where the DNA matches it firmly. Size is stated for part of the rows, as once, few or many counts, or as a class when the clone is expanded.

TRBV20-1	TRBD2	TRBJ2-3	NA	TGCAGTGCTAGTTTGCGGGAGGGAGCAGATACGCAGTATTTT	CSASLREGADTQYF
TRBV28	NA	TRBJ2-7	NA	TGTGCCAGCAGTCCCGCCGGGTTACAAATCTCCTACGAGCAGTACTTC	CASSPAGLQISYEQYF
TRBV12-5	NA	TRBJ2-3	NA	TGTGCTAGTGGTCCTCGACTCCAAAGCATCGGAACGCAGTATTTT	CASGPRLQSIGTQYF
TRBV28	NA	TRBJ1-1	NA	TGTGCCAGCAGTTTATCCAGGGGAACGAACACTGAAGCTTTCTTT	CASSLSRGTNTEAFF
TRBV2	NA	TRBJ2-7	NA	TGTGCGGGAGGTTCGGGGTACGAGCAGTACTTC	CAGGSGYEQYF
TRBV4-3	NA	TRBJ1-5	once	TGCGCCAGCAGCCCAGAGCCGGGGCAGCCCCAGCATTTT	CASSPEPGQPQHF
TRBV30	NA	TRBJ1-1	NA	TGTGCCTGGAGTGGAGGCCTTGGAGCTTTCTTT	CAWSGGLGAFF
TRBV6-6	TRBD1	TRBJ1-1	NA	TGTGCCAGCAGTTCCCCGACGGGGACAGGGGGTACTGAAGCTTTCTTT	CASSSPTGTGGTEAFF
TRBV7-9	NA	TRBJ1-3	NA	TGTGCCAGCAGCTTAGACCAGGGAAGGGACACCATATATTTT	CASSLDQGRDTIYF
TRBV11-3	NA	TRBJ2-2	NA	TGTGCCAGCACAGGGGAGAACGGGGAGCTGTTTTTT	CASTGENGELFF
TRBV12-3/TRBV12-4	TRBD1	TRBJ2-1	NA	TGTGCCAGCAGTGTCAGGGGGTACAATGAGCAGTTCTTC	CASSVRGYNEQFF
TRBV19	TRBD1	TRBJ2-7	NA	TGTGCCAGTAGTTCAATGGACAGGGATCGGCAGTACTTC	CASSSMDRDRQYF
TRBV5-1	TRBD1	TRBJ2-2	NA	TGCGCCAGCAAGGGACAGGGGGCTCAAACGAACACCGGGGAGCTGTTTTTT	CASKGQGAQTNTGELFF
TRBV5-1	NA	TRBJ2-3	NA	TGCGCCAGCAGTCGATGGGGCGAGTATACGCAGTATTTT	CASSRWGEYTQYF
TRBV7-3	NA	TRBJ1-5	NA	TGTGCCAGCAGCTTAAGTGGGACAAGCAATCAGCCCCAGCATTTT	CASSLSGTSNQPQHF
TRBV5-1	NA	TRBJ2-5	NA	TGCGCCAGCAGCTTGGTCCCCGGTATCCAAGAGACCCAGTACTTC	CASSLVPGIQETQYF
TRBV5-6	NA	TRBJ1-5	NA	TGTGCCAGCAGCTTGGCGGTGTCAGGGATAGTACAGCCCCAGCATTTT	CASSLAVSGIVQPQHF
TRBV7-8	NA	TRBJ1-5	NA	TGTGCCAGCAGCCCGGACAAAAAACGAGGCAATCAGCCCCAGCATTTT	CASSPDKKRGNQPQHF
TRBV7-2	TRBD1	TRBJ1-4	NA	TGTGCCAGCAGGGGACAGCAAAATGAAAAACTGTTTTTT	CASRGQQNEKLFF
TRBV6-5	NA	TRBJ1-1	once	TGTGCCAGCAAGCCAGGGCCCACTGAAGCTTTCTTT	CASKPGPTEAFF
TRBV11-2	NA	TRBJ1-1	NA	TGTGCCAGCAGCTCGGGGATGAACACTGAAGCTTTCTTT	CASSSGMNTEAFF
TRBV29-1	NA	TRBJ1-2	NA	TGCAGCGTGGGGGTCCCGGGACTCTCTTATGGCTACACCTTC	CSVGVPGLSYGYTF
TRBV27	TRBD1	TRBJ1-3	NA	TGTGCCAGCCGGGACAGCGGTCCCTTCTCTGGAAACACCATATATTTT	CASRDSGPFSGNTIYF
TRBV18	NA	TRBJ1-1	NA	TGTGCCAGCTCACCAGAAAGACAGACTTCTGAAGCTTTCTTT	CASSPERQTSEAFF
TRBV11-2	NA	TRBJ2-2	NA	TGTGCCAGCAGCTTAACGGGAGACAACACCGGGGAGCTGTTTTTT	CASSLTGDNTGELFF
TRBV7-2	NA	TRBJ1-1	NA	TGTGCCAGCAGCTTAGCGGCGGTAAACACTGAAGCTTTCTTT	CASSLAAVNTEAFF
TRBV9	NA	TRBJ2-3	NA	TGTGCCAGCAGCGTAGCTCTAGCCCCAGATACGCAGTATTTT	CASSVALAPDTQYF
TRBV6-2/TRBV6-3	NA	TRBJ2-1	NA	TGTGCCAGCAGTTACGACGGAGTACTCAATGAGCAGTTCTTC	CASSYDGVLNEQFF
TRBV7-5	NA	TRBJ1-5	NA	TGTGCCAGATGCCGGTTGGGCAATCAGCCCCAGCATTTT	CARCRLGNQPQHF
TRBV6-5	TRBD1	TRBJ2-5	few	TGTGCCAGCAATTCTGACAGGGGCGAGACCCAGTACTTC	CASNSDRGETQYF
TRBV7-9	TRBD2	TRBJ2-2	NA	TGTGCCAGCAGCTTACCGGGACTAGCGTACACCGGGGAGCTGTTTTTT	CASSLPGLAYTGELFF
TRBV5-1	TRBD1	TRBJ1-4	NA	TGCGCCAGCAGTCGCCTCCAGGGGGCCACTAATGAAAAACTGTTTTTT	CASSRLQGATNEKLFF
TRBV14	TRBD1	TRBJ1-2	NA	TGTGCCAGCAGCCAAGATGGACCGGGACAGGGGAGCGGCTACACCTTC	CASSQDGPGQGSGYTF
TRBV10-3	NA	TRBJ1-1	NA	TGTGCCATCAGTGTACAGATGAACACTGAAGCTTTCTTT	CAISVQMNTEAFF
TRBV24-1	NA	TRBJ2-6	few	TGTGCCACCAGTGATTACTCCTCTGGGGCCAACGTCCTGACTTTC	CATSDYSSGANVLTF
TRBV28	NA	TRBJ2-6	NA	TGTGCCAGCAGCACGGACAGTGACTGGAGAGCCAACGTCCTGACTTTC	CASSTDSDWRANVLTF
TRBV19	NA	TRBJ2-2	NA	TGTGCCAGTACCACGACAGGCCCCCGGGAGCTGTTTTTT	CASTTTGPRELFF
TRBV19	TRBD1	TRBJ1-5	NA	TGTGCCAGAAGGGGGCCCCATCAGCCCCAGCATTTT	CARRGPHQPQHF
TRBV6-2/TRBV6-3	NA	TRBJ1-1	NA	TGTGCCAGCAGCGTTCAATTGGGGGGCACTGAAGCTTTCTTT	CASSVQLGGTEAFF
TRBV29-1	NA	TRBJ1-6	once	TGCAGCGTTGCTTTCGGCAGGGATAATTCACCCCTCCACTTT	CSVAFGRDNSPLHF
TRBV19	NA	TRBJ1-1	NA	TGTGCCAGTAGGCAGACAGCCAAAGGCACTGAAGCTTTCTTT	CASRQTAKGTEAFF
TRBV7-2	TRBD2	TRBJ2-1	NA	TGTGCCAGCAGCCCACAAGGGGGACTAGCGGGAGGGGGTGAGCAGTTCTTC	CASSPQGGLAGGGEQFF
TRBV7-9	NA	TRBJ2-7	NA	TGTGCCAGCAGCTCCACCGCCGGGGAGACCTACGAGCAGTACTTC	CASSSTAGETYEQYF
TRBV6-6	NA	TRBJ1-5	once	TGTGCCAGCAGTTACTCATCCAGGGGAGGGAATCAGCCCCAGCATTTT	CASSYSSRGGNQPQHF
TRBV6-9	TRBD1	TRBJ1-1	NA	TGTGCCAGCAGATACCGACAGGGCCTTCATCGGACTGAAGCTTTCTTT	CASRYRQGLHRTEAFF
TRBV4-1	TRBD2	TRBJ2-1	once	TGCGCCAGCAGCTCTAGCGGGGGGACCTACAATGAGCAGTTCTTC	CASSSSGGTYNEQFF
TRBV30	NA	TRBJ1-4	NA	TGTGCCTGGACCCCAGGGGCAAACGAAAAACTGTTTTTT	CAWTPGANEKLFF
TRBV6-5	TRBD1	TRBJ1-1	NA	TGTGCCACTAAAATAGGACAGGTGATCACTGAAGCTTTCTTT	CATKIGQVITEAFF